This T cell receptor (beta chain) was documented in a study of T cell repertoires in MIS-A myocarditis. The protocol was immunoSEQ multiplex PCR, while the TCRdb copy is restricted to in-frame clones and leaves out a portion. This table holds 15,000 or so clones, over 70% found once. This CDR3 is built from 16 residues. CDR1 and CDR2 from the germline V gene are MDHEN and SYDVKM. Trimming left V 2 bases short and J 2 bases short, with 16 bases between. The receptor comes from a man younger than 30 with fulminant myocarditis from multisystem inflammatory syndrome in adults (MIS-A) after COVID-19. The source material was left ventricle heart tissue obtained at autopsy. The chain couples TRBV28 to TRBJ2-7; D is tentatively TRBD1 or TRBD2 (5 bases each). CDR3 nucleotides: TGTGCCAGCAGTTTACTGTCAGGGACGCTCCCCTACGAGCAGTACTTC. The encoded protein is CASSLLSGTLPYEQYF.